The 27 T cell receptor beta chains below all came from one sample that was sequenced in a study of shared clonotypes between healthy human individuals. Here immunoSEQ multiplex PCR was the method, and the copy in TCRdb shows in-frame clones only, minus some. The data contain over 850,000 clones, around three quarters of them singletons. Sequenced input: memory CD4+ T cells from PBMCs. Indicated subset: CD45RA-negative fraction. These receptors all stem from a man between 18 and 29 years old in good health. Some clones in this sample may be carry-over from other donors' samples.

This clone was seen a handful of times. The V gene is TRBV18, the J gene TRBJ1-2; 7 bases are a match to TRBD1. Germline V gene lookup returns CDR1 KGHSH and CDR2 LQKENI. The CDR3 is made up of 15 amino acids. V trimming: 4 bases; J trimming: 2 bases; junction bases outside the gene matches: 7. CDR3 loop: CASSRDSESNYGYTF. DNA of the CDR3: TGTGCCAGCTCACGGGACAGTGAGTCAAACTATGGCTACACCTTC.

V is TRBV6-5 and J is TRBJ1-6, with TRBD1 matching 7 bases. CDR1 is MNHEY, CDR2 SVGAGI, per germline. The CDR3 is 15 residues long. The junction had 9 bases not matched to a gene; V was cut back by 5 bases and J by 8 bases. The CDR3 sequence is CASSQLRQGDSPLHF. The CDR3 DNA is TGTGCCAGCAGTCAACTAAGGCAGGGGGATTCACCCCTCCACTTT.

The chain combines TRBV5-1 with TRBJ2-3; the D gene is possibly TRBD2 (6 bases). The CDR3 extends over 18 amino acids. V was cut by 4 bases and J by 2 bases, with 23 bases left in between. The germline gives CDR1 SGHRS, CDR2 YFSETQ. The CDR3: CASSLRPLAEQSTDTQYF. The CDR3 region has the DNA TGCGCCAGCAGCCTGAGGCCCTTAGCGGAGCAGTCCACAGATACGCAGTATTTT.

The V call is TRBV11-1, the J call TRBJ2-3, with D tentatively TRBD1 (5 bases). This CDR3 has 16 amino acids. Germline V lookup: CDR1 SGHAT, CDR2 FQDESV (reference sequence). The germline V and J ends were trimmed by 5 bases and 2 bases, with 17 bases remaining between them. The CDR3 nucleotides are TGTGCCAGCAGCCCTGGACATTCGACGAACACAGATACGCAGTATTTT. Its protein product is CASSPGHSTNTDTQYF.

The gene calls are TRBV7-2 and TRBJ2-2, with 10 bases lining up with TRBD2. Germline V gene sequence: CDR1 SGHTA, CDR2 FQGNSA. V lost 5 bases to trimming and J lost 5 bases; unmatched junction nucleotides: 2. This CDR3 comprises 14 residues. CDR3 nucleotide sequence: TGTGCCAGCAGCCGACTAGCGGGTACCGGGGAGCTGTTTTTT. Residues: CASSRLAGTGELFF.

The gene calls are TRBV6-5 and TRBJ1-6, with TRBD1 matching 10 bases. The CDR3 has 14 amino acids. In germline, CDR1 is MNHEY, CDR2 SVGAGI. V lost 4 bases and J lost 13; bases outside the gene matches: 7. DNA for the CDR3: TGTGCCAGCAGTTCCGGGACAGGGGCATCGCCCCTCCACTTT. It translates to CASSSGTGASPLHF.

This clone was detected only once. This rearrangement joins TRBV4-2 to TRBJ2-5; no reliable D call. Germline values: CDR1 LGHNA, CDR2 YNFKEQ. The V end was cut by 3 bases, the J end by 3 bases, with 5 bases between. The CDR3 has 12 amino acids. CDR3 amino acids: CASSQSKETQYF. In DNA, the CDR3 is TGTGCCAGCAGCCAGTCGAAAGAGACCCAGTACTTC.

In this sample, this clone turned up once. The chain couples TRBV9 to TRBJ1-4; TRBD1 matches at 9 bases. Germline V gene lookup returns CDR1 SGDLS and CDR2 YYNGEE. CDR3 size: 17 residues. The V gene end was trimmed by 2 bases and the J gene end by 2 bases; junction bases not matched to a gene: 7. The CDR3 region is CASSVTGTGPTNEKLFF. DNA for the CDR3: TGTGCCAGCAGCGTCACCGGGACAGGGCCCACTAATGAAAAACTGTTTTTT.

In this sample, this clone turned up once. The chain recombines TRBV6-1 with TRBJ2-1; D is uncertain. The CDR3 has 13 amino acids. Trimming left V 6 bases short and J 10 bases short, with 16 bases between. Germline V gene data show CDR1 as MNHNS and CDR2 as SASEGT. This CDR3 reads CASSPIRPREQFF. The CDR3 DNA is TGTGCCAGCAGCCCAATTAGACCCAGGGAGCAGTTCTTC.

The chain is built from TRBV4-3 and TRBJ2-3, with 12 positions matching TRBD2. The ends lost 0 bases at V and 1 base at J; junction bases unmatched: 5. The CDR3 consists of 18 residues. Germline CDR1 reads LGHNA; CDR2 reads YSLEER. The DNA for the CDR3 is TGCGCCAGCAGCCAAGAACCTAGCGGGAGGGCCCGCACAGATACGCAGTATTTT. This translates into CASSQEPSGRARTDTQYF.

The chain links TRBV5-6 to TRBJ1-5; TRBD1 is a possible D gene (6 bases). CDR1 is SGHDT, CDR2 YYEEEE, per germline. This CDR3 contains 17 residues. With 2 bases removed from V and 7 bases from J, the gap between germline ends came to 22 bases. The CDR3 sequence: CASSFWGGQPDRQPQHF. The CDR3 DNA follows: TGTGCCAGCAGCTTTTGGGGTGGACAACCGGACAGACAGCCCCAGCATTTT.

This chain joins TRBV18 and TRBJ1-1; a possible D gene is TRBD1 (6 bases). The V gene's germline CDR1 is KGHSH and CDR2 LQKENI. The ends were cut back, 2 bases at V and 2 bases at J, with 21 bases in the middle. The CDR3 runs 18 residues. In DNA form, the CDR3 reads TGTGCCAGCTCACCAGGGGGCCGGTCCGACAGACCAAACACTGAAGCTTTCTTT. Translating it yields CASSPGGRSDRPNTEAFF.

The genes are TRBV14 and TRBJ2-1; D is possibly TRBD1 (6 bases). Deletions cut 1 base from V and 11 bases from J, with 12 bases between. Germline loops: CDR1 SGHDN, CDR2 FVKESK. CDR3 length: 13 residues. CDR3 sequence: CASSQVAGAKQFF. CDR3 nucleotides: TGTGCCAGCAGCCAAGTGGCAGGGGCTAAGCAGTTCTTC.

The chain is built from TRBV28 and TRBJ1-5; unclear D gene. The germline V and J ends were trimmed by 2 bases and 7 bases, with 15 bases remaining between them. Germline CDR1 reads MDHEN; CDR2 reads SYDVKM. This CDR3 comprises 15 residues. This chain's CDR3 is CASSLLGRVEQPQHF. CDR3 DNA: TGTGCCAGCAGTTTACTGGGCCGGGTGGAACAGCCCCAGCATTTT.

The chain is built from TRBV4-2 and TRBJ1-3; no firm D call. The CDR3 contains 14 residues. V lost 2 bases, J lost 9 bases, and 14 bases lay in between. Germline-derived CDR1 and CDR2 are LGHNA and YNFKEQ. The chain's CDR3 is CASSQPQETGTIYF. The CDR3 DNA reads as TGTGCCAGCAGCCAACCCCAAGAAACCGGCACCATATATTTT.

On this clone itself: A junction end diverges from the germline sequence, so it may reflect a read error. The chain employs TRBV6-1 and TRBJ2-1, with 10 bases lining up with TRBD2. The CDR3 loop spans 14 amino acids. The germline CDR1 and CDR2 sequences are MNHNS and SASEGT. Here the CDR3 reads CASSGTSGAGEKFF. The CDR3 DNA reads as TGTGCCAGCAGTGGGACTAGCGGAGCCGGTGAGAAGTTCTTC.

This clone appeared once. The chain recombines TRBV9 with TRBJ2-7; 7 bases agree with TRBD1. Germline trimming cut 2 bases from V and 3 bases from J; bases unmatched to any gene: 5. Germline CDR1 reads SGDLS; CDR2 reads YYNGEE. The CDR3 is made up of 14 amino acids. The CDR3 is CASSVGQTNYEQYF. The CDR3 DNA is TGTGCCAGCAGCGTGGGACAGACCAACTACGAGCAGTACTTC.

This chain joins TRBV27 and TRBJ1-1, with D perhaps TRBD1 (5 bases). This CDR3 is built from 18 residues. V was shortened by 6 bases and J by 0 bases, with 23 bases between the two germline ends. Germline V gene data show CDR1 as MNHEY and CDR2 as SMNVEV (reference sequence). The CDR3 DNA follows: TGTGCCAGCAGCATCTTCTACCGGCCAAGGGGAATGAACACTGAAGCTTTCTTT. This sequence encodes CASSIFYRPRGMNTEAFF.

CDR3 in amino acids: CASSPEAGTGGVNYGYTF. Written as DNA, the CDR3 is TGTGCCAGCAGCCCGGAGGCCGGGACAGGGGGGGTAAACTATGGCTACACCTTC. The V call is TRBV5-4, the J call TRBJ1-2; TRBD1 agrees at 11 bases. CDR3 length: 18 residues. V shed 4 bases, J shed 2 bases, and the junction held 13 bases outside the gene matches. Germline-derived CDR1 and CDR2 are SGHNT and YYREEE (reference sequence).

V usage is TRBV7-2 and J usage is TRBJ2-7; 7 bases map to TRBD1. This CDR3 has 15 amino acids. CDR1 SGHTA and CDR2 FQGNSA come from the germline V gene. V shed 5 bases, J shed 4 bases, and the junction held 11 bases outside the gene matches. This CDR3 reads CASSRSGTETYEQYF. CDR3 coding DNA: TGTGCCAGCAGCCGGTCCGGGACAGAAACATACGAGCAGTACTTC.

This clone was counted a few times. The V gene is TRBV7-9, the J gene TRBJ2-7; D is possibly TRBD1 or TRBD2 (5 bases each). Germline CDR1 reads SEHNR; CDR2 reads FQNEAQ (reference sequence). The CDR3 contains 15 residues. The V and J ends lost 2 bases and 1 base respectively, with 12 bases between them. Written as DNA, the CDR3 is TGTGCCAGCAGCTTACTCAGGGACGGATCCTACGAGCAGTACTTC. It encodes CASSLLRDGSYEQYF.

V is TRBV5-4 and J is TRBJ1-2; no clear D. V gave up 5 bases and J gave up 5 bases, with 16 bases separating them. CDR3 size: 14 residues. Germline V gene data show CDR1 as SGHNT and CDR2 as YYREEE (reference sequence). CDR3 DNA sequence: TGTGCCAGCAGTACCCCGGGCATCGGGTATGGCTACACCTTC. It encodes CASSTPGIGYGYTF.

This chain uses TRBV19 with TRBJ2-4; 7 nucleotides agree with TRBD1. The CDR3 is made up of 15 amino acids. Germline V gene data show CDR1 as LNHDA and CDR2 as SQIVND (reference sequence). V was clipped by 2 bases and J by 7 bases; unmatched bases: 8. The CDR3 reads CASSIRGRGWNIQYF. The CDR3 nucleotides are TGTGCCAGTAGTATAAGGGGGCGAGGATGGAACATTCAGTACTTC.

The CDR3 region has the DNA TGTGCCACCGCGGGGGACTACGAGCAGTACTTC. It yields the protein CATAGDYEQYF. This chain connects TRBV10-3 to TRBJ2-7, with TRBD2 matching 7 bases. J lost 3 bases, V lost 10 bases, and 3 bases had no gene match. CDR3 length equals 11 residues. Germline lookup yields CDR1 ENHRY and CDR2 SYGVKD.

The chain links TRBV2 to TRBJ2-5; 7 bases are shared with TRBD1. Germline CDR1 reads SNHLY; CDR2 reads FYNNEI. The CDR3 totals 13 residues. After removal of 6 bases from V and 5 bases from J, the junction contained 6 bases not matched to a gene. The CDR3 DNA follows: TGTGCCAGCAGGGAAAGGGGGCGGGAGACCCAGTACTTC. Translation: CASRERGRETQYF. The complete variable domain, with remaining parts taken from reference TRBV2 and TRBJ2-5, reads EPEVTQTPSHQVTQMGQEVILRCVPISNHLYFYWYRQILGQKVEFLVSFYNNEISEKSEIFDDQFSVERPDGSNFTLKIRSTKLEDSAMYFCASRERGRETQYFGPGTRLLVL.

This chain connects TRBV9 to TRBJ2-7; weak D call: TRBD1 (5 bases). V lost 4 bases to trimming and J lost 3 bases, with 14 bases between them. CDR1 and CDR2 (germline): SGDLS, YYNGEE. The CDR3 runs to 14 residues. This chain's CDR3 is CASSIGQGLYEQYF. In DNA, the CDR3 is TGTGCCAGCAGCATCGGGCAGGGTCTCTACGAGCAGTACTTC.

The genes are TRBV5-1 and TRBJ2-7; 7 bases align to TRBD2. With 0 bases clipped from V and 4 bases from J, the junction kept 7 bases outside the gene matches. Germline V lookup: CDR1 SGHRS, CDR2 YFSETQ. This CDR3 is 15 amino acids long. The CDR3 sequence is CASSLVAGEIYEQYF. Written as DNA, the CDR3 is TGCGCCAGCAGCTTGGTTGCGGGAGAGATATACGAGCAGTACTTC. The full variable domain, completed using reference TRBV5-1 and TRBJ2-7, is KAGVTQTPRYLIKTRGQQVTLSCSPISGHRSVSWYQQTPGQGLQFLFEYFSETQRNKGNFPGRFSGRQFSNSRSEMNVSTLELGDSALYLCASSLVAGEIYEQYFGPGTRLTVT.